Each of the 19 T cell receptor beta chains below was sequenced from the same sample in a study of cytomegalovirus exposure and HLA in healthy donors. Amplification used 60 Vbeta primers and 13 Jbeta primers. Generated by immunoSEQ multiplex PCR, the TCRdb table keeps only in-frame clones and is missing some. The sample includes under 200,000 clones, 84% of them seen just once. The sample was PBMCs. Receptors originate from a man in his late teens or twenties in good health and CMV-seronegative.

The chain links TRBV6-5 to TRBJ1-5, with TRBD1 matching over 7 bases. J was trimmed by 7 bases and V by 4 bases; bases with no gene match: 1. This CDR3 has 12 residues. Looked up from germline, CDR1 is MNHEY and CDR2 is SVGAGI. CDR3 in amino acids: CASSFRGQPQHF. The DNA of the CDR3 is TGTGCCAGCAGTTTCAGGGGGCAGCCCCAGCATTTT.

The chain combines TRBV6-1 with TRBJ1-1; TRBD1 matches at 8 bases. V was pared by 4 bases and J by 0 bases, with 4 bases of the junction left unmatched. CDR1 is MNHNS and CDR2 is SASEGT in the germline V gene. There are 15 residues in the CDR3. CDR3 coding DNA: TGTGCCAGCAGTGGGGGGGGACAGGTGAACACTGAAGCTTTCTTT. Protein sequence: CASSGGGQVNTEAFF.

The gene calls are TRBV7-2 and TRBJ1-1; TRBD1 might be the D (6 bases). The germline V gene has CDR1 SGHTA and CDR2 FQGNSA. The germline V and J ends were trimmed by 5 bases and 3 bases, with 16 bases remaining between them. This CDR3 region has 15 residues. DNA of the CDR3: TGTGCCAGCAGCACCCGGACAGCGGAACACACTGAAGCTTTCTTT. Residues: CASSTRTAEHTEAFF.

J is TRBJ1-6 and V is TRBV4-1; D is ambiguous. This CDR3 spans 16 amino acids. Trimming took off 2 bases at V and 3 bases at J, with 11 bases between the two ends. Germline loops: CDR1 MGHRA, CDR2 YSYEKL. In nucleotides, the CDR3 is TGCGCCAGCAGCCAAACTTCGGTACTCTATAATTCACCCCTCCACTTT. Its translation: CASSQTSVLYNSPLHF.

The V call is TRBV5-1, the J call TRBJ1-1; the D gene is possibly TRBD1 (5 bases). Trimming took off 4 bases at V and 1 base at J, with 14 bases between the two ends. The CDR3 spans 15 residues. Germline V lookup: CDR1 SGHRS, CDR2 YFSETQ. As DNA, the CDR3 is TGCGCCAGCAGCGGTGGAGACAGACAGAACACTGAAGCTTTCTTT. Its translation is CASSGGDRQNTEAFF.

V is TRBV6-4 and J is TRBJ2-3; a weak D match, TRBD1 (5 bases). CDR3 size: 15 residues. V dropped 5 bases and J dropped 2 bases, with 14 bases sitting between them. Germline V gene lookup returns CDR1 MRHNA and CDR2 SNTAGT. The CDR3 nucleotides are TGTGCCAGCAGTCAAAACGACAGAAACACAGATACGCAGTATTTT. It translates to CASSQNDRNTDTQYF.

The J gene is TRBJ1-1, the V gene TRBV10-3, with 8 positions matching TRBD1. Per the germline V gene, CDR1 is ENHRY and CDR2 is SYGVKD. V lost 6 bases, J lost 4 bases, and 7 bases stayed unmatched. The CDR3 has 14 amino acids. CDR3 in DNA: TGTGCCATCAGAGGACAGGGTGTGATCACTGAAGCTTTCTTT. Translation gives CAIRGQGVITEAFF.

The chain has TRBV10-3 and TRBJ1-4, with 8 bases lining up with TRBD1. The CDR3 sequence is 15 residues long. The trim removed 3 bases at V and 5 bases at J, leaving 5 bases unmatched. CDR1 and CDR2 (germline): ENHRY, SYGVKD. CDR3 nucleotides: TGTGCCATCAGTGAAGGGGGACAGGAGAATGAAAAACTGTTTTTT. It is translated as CAISEGGQENEKLFF.

This clone has only a few counts. A read error may produce the germline difference seen at one junction end. The gene calls are TRBV7-9 and TRBJ2-1; TRBD2 agrees at 9 bases. Germline assignment: CDR1 SEHNR and CDR2 FQNEAQ (reference sequence). The CDR3 consists of 16 residues. This CDR3 reads CSSSLRRGGPYNEQFF. The CDR3 nucleotides read TGTTCCAGCAGCTTACGGCGGGGGGGGCCCTACAATGAGCAGTTCTTC.

The chain uses TRBV6-6 and TRBJ2-7, with TRBD1 as a possible D gene (6 bases). Germline loops: CDR1 MNHNY, CDR2 SVGAGI (reference sequence). The ends were cut back, 7 bases at V and 1 base at J, with 14 bases in the middle. This CDR3 has 14 amino acids. CDR3 protein: CASMLGDISYEQYF. CDR3 nucleotide sequence: TGTGCCAGCATGTTGGGGGACATTTCCTACGAGCAGTACTTC.

The V gene is TRBV4-3, the J gene TRBJ2-7, with D perhaps matching TRBD2 (5 bases). Germline loops: CDR1 LGHNA, CDR2 YSLEER. The V end lost 4 bases, the J end lost 2 bases, and 18 bases lay between the germline ends. The CDR3 contains 16 residues. The CDR3 nucleotides read TGCGCCAGCAGCCCCGCCCAAATGAGCGGAACCTACGAGCAGTACTTC. Translating gives CASSPAQMSGTYEQYF.

The chain is built from TRBV15 and TRBJ2-1, with D perhaps TRBD2 (6 bases). This CDR3 spans 14 amino acids. The germline gives CDR1 LNHNV, CDR2 YYDKDF (reference sequence). The ends were cut back, 6 bases at V and 5 bases at J, with 14 bases in the middle. This CDR3 reads CATSTRDSNNEQFF. CDR3 bases: TGTGCCACCAGTACGAGGGACTCAAACAATGAGCAGTTCTTC.

The sample holds one count of this clone. This chain connects TRBV18 to TRBJ1-4; 7 bases match TRBD1. The CDR3 covers 16 residues. J gave up 5 bases and V 3 bases, and 9 bases lay outside the gene matches. Germline CDR1 and CDR2: KGHSH and LQKENI. DNA for the CDR3: TGTGCCAGCTCACCCGCCCGGGCAGGGGGGAATGAAAAACTGTTTTTT. Translating gives CASSPARAGGNEKLFF.

V is TRBV28 and J is TRBJ1-2, with 8 bases identical to TRBD1. CDR3 length: 13 residues. Unmatched junction bases numbered 4, after V lost 6 bases and J lost 4 bases. Germline V lookup: CDR1 MDHEN, CDR2 SYDVKM. CDR3 sequence: CASRPGGAYGYTF. The CDR3 DNA reads TGTGCCAGCAGGCCAGGGGGCGCCTATGGCTACACCTTC.

The gene calls are TRBV4-1 and TRBJ1-5, with D maybe TRBD1 (6 bases). The germline V gene has CDR1 MGHRA and CDR2 YSYEKL. V lost 4 bases to trimming and J lost 7 bases, with 17 bases between them. This CDR3 contains 15 residues. CDR3 residues: CASSLAGESQQPQHF. In DNA, the CDR3 is TGCGCCAGCAGCCTCGCAGGGGAGTCTCAGCAGCCCCAGCATTTT.

The V and J genes are TRBV6-1 and TRBJ1-5; weak D call: TRBD1 (5 bases). This CDR3 is built from 14 residues. With 2 bases removed from V and 3 bases from J, the gap between germline ends came to 8 bases. Germline V CDR1 and CDR2: MNHNS, SASEGT. The CDR3 sequence is CASSEQGYNQPQHF. CDR3 DNA sequence: TGTGCCAGCAGTGAACAGGGCTACAATCAGCCCCAGCATTTT.

The chain has TRBV7-3 and TRBJ2-6, with 7 bases that match TRBD1. This CDR3 has 17 residues. Germline V gene sequence: CDR1 SGHTA, CDR2 FQGTGA. V was clipped by 5 bases and J by 2 bases; unmatched bases: 9. CDR3 protein: CASSPQPGTAGANVLTF. Here the CDR3 DNA reads TGTGCCAGCAGCCCTCAACCCGGGACAGCTGGGGCCAACGTCCTGACTTTC.

The rearrangement links TRBV6-4 to TRBJ2-2; 9 bases fit TRBD2. V shed 4 bases and J 5 bases; nucleotides not matched to a gene: 2. The CDR3 runs to 14 residues. Germline CDR1 MRHNA, CDR2 SNTAGT. CDR3 protein: CASSVAGGTGELFF. CDR3 in DNA: TGTGCCAGCAGTGTTGCGGGAGGGACCGGGGAGCTGTTTTTT.

The chain couples TRBV9 to TRBJ2-1; D might be TRBD2 (7 bases). Germline CDR1 SGDLS, CDR2 YYNGEE. Trimming left V 5 bases short and J 1 base short, with 13 bases between. This CDR3 is 15 amino acids long. The chain's CDR3 is CASRGGAASYNEQFF. The CDR3 nucleotides read TGTGCCAGCAGGGGGGGGGCGGCTTCCTACAATGAGCAGTTCTTC.